This T cell receptor beta chain was profiled in a study of synovial regulatory T cells in juvenile arthritis (dated by TCRdb to between 2014 and 2017). About the study as a whole: Of the sequenced patients, a few were therapy-naive, one was treated with methotrexate plus infliximab, several were treated with methotrexate, and one lacked treatment information. Using matched patient samples, the researchers compared TCRbeta CDR3 repertoires across three groups: blood iaTreg cells, other blood Treg cells and synovial fluid Treg cells. Effector T cell subsets from the study cohort were also sequenced for comparisons, but the Treg dataset by itself includes only blood Treg cells and synovial fluid Treg cells. Treg and Teff subsets from roughly 10 JIA patients with active disease were included in the TCR repertoire comparisons. Overall study outcomes, separate from this receptor: Across patients, iaTreg TCR repertoires were largely private, and these iaTreg repertoires partially overlapped with synovial Teff and blood CPL repertoires. Compared with other blood Treg cells, blood iaTreg cells had lower TCR diversity, a finding consistent with antigen-driven expansion. Synovial Treg cells shared more CDR3 sequences with iaTreg cells than with other blood Treg cells, and Chao-Jaccard similarity confirmed that synovial Treg cells were more closely related to iaTreg cells.

Its CDR3 holds 11 amino acids, cysteine through phenylalanine. Only the protein is on record. Based on the germline V gene, the CDR1 and CDR2 sequences are WSHSY and SAAADI. TCR repertoires were obtained from around 11 juvenile idiopathic arthritis patients with active disease who had not reached inactive disease, of whom 3 were polyarticular and 8 were oligoarticular. The TCR-sequenced patients had a median age of approximately 11 years (range roughly 2.2-22.9) and median disease duration of about seven years (range 0.2-19.1). The samples for TCR repertoire analysis were obtained at two Italian centres. Peripheral blood mononuclear cells were isolated using a Histopaque-1077 density gradient and were cryopreserved in 90% FCS with about 10% DMSO. The receptor library was made with the immunoSEQ multiplex PCR assay. TCRbeta CDR3 sequencing was performed by Adaptive Biotechnologies. In the paper's pipeline: To assess repertoire similarity, the researchers used the Chao-modified Jaccard index along with median clonotype overlap taken from 200 random subsamples at equal sample size. The similarity analyses were run on either productive nucleotide sequences or amino acid sequences translated in silico. Repertoires were compared using hierarchical clustering with single linkage and t-SNE, both based on Chao-modified Jaccard distances. After normalising for sample size, the researchers measured repertoire diversity with the Renyi index across a range of alpha values. TCRdb's version of the immuneACCESS table is confined to in-frame rearrangements and falls short of the full clone set. An unresolved V gene accounts for under half of the shortfall where checked; the remainder is of unknown origin. Clone size and V and J calls were adopted from that table, with D and trimming inferred from the DNA. The table for this sample records 10,000 or so clones. The ten largest clones capture about 0.74% of the sample.

Note on this clone: Its binding antigen is unknown.

The clonotype originates from a donor younger than 30 with juvenile idiopathic arthritis. Here the chain combines TRBV10-2 and TRBJ1-1. Specimen: Treg cells from blood. The cell subset or site label here, explained by the study, means: remaining (HLA-DR-negative) circulating blood Treg cells. CDR3 loop: CASSALSEAFF.